A single TCR beta chain is shown here with its context. Antigen unknown. V shed 3 bases, J shed 7 bases, and the junction held 5 bases outside the gene matches. The CDR3 contains 14 residues. The germline V gene encodes CDR1 GTSNPN and CDR2 SVGIG (reference sequence). The data were obtained in a study of CD8+ T cells in alopecia areata. Lesional scalp punch biopsies and peripheral blood came from alopecia areata patients. Study results and limitations: Sequence data from scalp samples additionally include resident alphabeta T cells of normal skin. Affected scalp, especially in alopecia totalis/universalis, had a higher clonality than normal scalp did.

RNA was isolated and reverse transcribed to cDNA, the sequencing template. Data came from immunoSEQ multiplex PCR; TCRdb stores just in-frame clones and leaves some out. Among some 110,000 clones listed, approximately 38% were seen once. The rearrangement joins TRBV30 to TRBJ2-1; TRBD2 aligns across 11 bases. Source material: CD4+ T cells sorted from blood. The sequence was obtained from a human donor with alopecia areata. CDR3 in DNA: TGTGCCTGGAGCACTAGCGGGGGAGGGAATGAGCAGTTCTTC. Translation gives CAWSTSGGGNEQFF.